Listed below are T cell receptor beta chains from one sample, sequenced in a study of OX40 agonist ivuxolimab in advanced cancers. TCRdb's table, derived via immunoSEQ multiplex PCR, lists solely in-frame clones and lacks some. The repertoire holds roughly 110,000 clones, with 85% to 95% as singletons. This specimen was CD4+ or CD8+ T cells sorted from blood, taken in a trial of the OX40 agonist ivuxolimab. Receptors were obtained from an adult with an advanced solid tumor such as melanoma, head and neck, liver or kidney cancer. Each CDR3 is given with its conserved first and last residue. A D gene is named only where the DNA matches it firmly. Clone size appears in some rows only: once, few, many, or a class for an expanded clone.

v_gene	d_gene	abundance	j_gene	CDR3nt	CDR3aa
TRBV28	.	.	TRBJ1-1	TGTGCCAGCAGTTTCTGGGGATCTGAAAACACTGAAGCTTTCTTT	CASSFWGSENTEAFF
TRBV28	.	.	TRBJ1-4	TGTGCCAGCAGTTTATCCCGACAAGCAACTAATGAAAAACTGTTTTTT	CASSLSRQATNEKLFF
TRBV2	.	.	TRBJ1-1	TGTGCCAGCAGACCTCAGGGAGAGACGACTGAAGCTTTCTTT	CASRPQGETTEAFF
TRBV14	.	.	TRBJ1-1	TGTGCCAGCAGGTACGACAGTTTGACACAAGCTTTCTTT	CASRYDSLTQAFF
TRBV9	TRBD1	.	TRBJ1-2	TGTGCCAGCAGCGCGGGACAGTATGGCTACACCTTC	CASSAGQYGYTF
TRBV9	.	once	TRBJ2-2	TGTGCCAGCAGCGAGTCCTCCGGGACGGTAAACACCGGGGAGCTGTTTTTT	CASSESSGTVNTGELFF
TRBV28	TRBD1	.	TRBJ2-5	TGTGCCAGCAGTCAAGGGACAGAAGAGACCCAGTACTTC	CASSQGTEETQYF
TRBV30	TRBD2	.	TRBJ2-7	TGTGCCTGGAGAAACAGCGGGAGTCACTACGAGCAGTACTTC	CAWRNSGSHYEQYF
TRBV18	TRBD1	.	TRBJ1-2	TGTGCCAGCTCACTAACACAGGGGGCAGACTATGGCTACACCTTC	CASSLTQGADYGYTF
TRBV5-1	.	.	TRBJ1-4	TGCGCCAGCAGCCTGGGGGGCGGGGAAAAACTGTTTTTT	CASSLGGGEKLFF
TRBV19	.	.	TRBJ1-1	TGTGCCAGTAGTATAGTTTCAGGGATAGGGCTTAGGAACACTGAAGCTTTCTTT	CASSIVSGIGLRNTEAFF
TRBV28	.	.	TRBJ2-7	TGTGCCAGCAGTTTTGGCAGGGTCTACGAGCAGTACTTC	CASSFGRVYEQYF
TRBV7-3	.	.	TRBJ1-2	TGTGCCAGCAGCTTAAATGGTTTCGGGGGACCCTATGGCTACACCTTC	CASSLNGFGGPYGYTF
TRBV6-6	.	once	TRBJ1-5	TGTGCCAGCAGTTACTCGCCCCTCAGCAATCAGCCCCAGCATTTT	CASSYSPLSNQPQHF
TRBV28	.	.	TRBJ1-1	TGTGCCAGCAGTTTTCATACAGGGAACACTGAAGCTTTCTTT	CASSFHTGNTEAFF
TRBV9	.	.	TRBJ2-3	TGTGCCAGCAGCGTAGCAGGTAGCGGAAGCACAGATACGCAGTATTTT	CASSVAGSGSTDTQYF
TRBV28	.	.	TRBJ1-6	TGTGCCAGCAGTACTCGTGGGGTGGGAAATTCACCCCTCCACTTT	CASSTRGVGNSPLHF
TRBV6-6	TRBD1	.	TRBJ2-3	TGTGCCAGCAGCTACCGGGACAGGACGACAGATACGCAGTATTTT	CASSYRDRTTDTQYF
TRBV7-8	.	.	TRBJ2-7	TGTGCCAGCAGCCCCGCGACCTACGAGCAGTACTTC	CASSPATYEQYF
TRBV5-1	TRBD1	few	TRBJ1-3	TGCGCCAGCAGCTTGTCCCCGACAGGGGAGCGAAACACCATATATTTT	CASSLSPTGERNTIYF
TRBV6-5	TRBD1	.	TRBJ1-5	TGTGCCAGCATGGACAGGGGCAATCAGCCCCAGCATTTT	CASMDRGNQPQHF
TRBV6-1	.	once	TRBJ2-1	TGTGCCAGCAGTGATCCGGCTAAGGATGAGCAGTTCTTC	CASSDPAKDEQFF
TRBV6-5	.	.	TRBJ1-2	TGTGCCAGTGTAGGGGTAGGGATTCCTAGCTATGGCTACACCTTC	CASVGVGIPSYGYTF
TRBV11-2	.	.	TRBJ1-1	TGTGCCAGCAGCTCGGGACAAGTGAACACTGAAGCTTTCTTT	CASSSGQVNTEAFF